Listed below are T cell receptor beta chains from one sample, sequenced in a study of control samples from healthy donors and cancer patients. TCRdb keeps only in-frame clones here, not all; method: immunoSEQ multiplex PCR. This sample yields 70,000 or so clones, of which under 90% are seen a single time; over 15% belongs to the top ten. Sequenced: PBMCs. The receptors were sampled from a man between 60 and 70 years old with lung cancer. Both conserved end residues are part of each CDR3. The order of the fields is D gene, J gene, clone size, V gene, CDR3 protein, CDR3 DNA. A D gene is named only where the DNA matches it firmly. For some rows the clone size is stated as once, few or many, or as a class when expanded; others skip it.

.,TRBJ2-1,.,TRBV29-1,CSGSGGMGGEQFF,TGCAGCGGCTCAGGGGGTATGGGGGGTGAGCAGTTCTTC
.,TRBJ2-1,.,TRBV30,CALDGNYNEQFF,TGTGCCTTGGACGGGAACTACAATGAGCAGTTCTTC
.,TRBJ2-1,.,TRBV3-1/TRBV3-2,CASSKSGRDYNEQFF,TGTGCCAGCAGCAAGAGCGGGCGGGACTACAATGAGCAGTTCTTC
.,TRBJ2-3,once,TRBV18,CASSLWRDTRTDTQYF,TGTGCCAGCTCACTTTGGCGGGACACCCGCACAGATACGCAGTATTTT
.,TRBJ2-5,.,TRBV20-1,CSASLRRGLGETQYF,TGCAGTGCTAGTCTACGGCGGGGGCTCGGAGAGACCCAGTACTTC
TRBD2,TRBJ2-1,.,TRBV2,CASYERGFYNEQFF,TGTGCCAGCTATGAGCGGGGGTTCTACAATGAGCAGTTCTTC
.,TRBJ1-1,.,TRBV28,CASTLGYSLAFF,TGTGCCAGCACCCTAGGGTACAGTCTGGCTTTCTTT
TRBD1,TRBJ1-4,.,TRBV7-6,CASSLGGGSNEKLFF,TGTGCCAGCAGCTTAGGAGGGGGCTCTAATGAAAAACTGTTTTTT
.,TRBJ2-2,.,TRBV7-9,CASSLWGTGELFF,TGTGCCAGCAGCTTATGGGGGACCGGGGAGCTGTTTTTT
.,TRBJ2-1,once,TRBV6-1,CASSEGGTNNEQFF,TGTGCCAGCAGTGAAGGAGGGACCAACAATGAGCAGTTCTTC
TRBD1,TRBJ1-1,.,TRBV6-5,CASSQQGALNTEAFF,TGTGCCAGCAGTCAACAGGGGGCTCTCAACACTGAAGCTTTCTTT
.,TRBJ1-1,.,TRBV7-2,CASSTRQSMNTEAFF,TGTGCCAGCAGCACAAGACAGAGCATGAACACTGAAGCTTTCTTT
.,TRBJ2-2,.,TRBV30,CAWSVVLVRTGELFF,TGTGCCTGGAGTGTTGTCCTAGTGAGGACCGGGGAGCTGTTTTTT
TRBD1,TRBJ1-4,few,TRBV2,CASSPDRGPSRGFF,TGTGCCAGCAGTCCCGACAGGGGGCCCTCTAGGGGTTTTTTT
TRBD1,TRBJ2-5,.,TRBV18,CASSPLGFMGTVKETQYF,TGTGCCAGCTCACCTCTAGGATTTATGGGGACAGTTAAAGAGACCCAGTACTTC
TRBD2,TRBJ2-3,.,TRBV25-1,CASRGGTTDTQYF,TGTGCCAGCAGGGGGGGGACCACAGATACGCAGTATTTT
.,TRBJ2-1,once,TRBV9,CASSVGGGPPDNEQFF,TGTGCCAGCAGCGTAGGCGGGGGCCCTCCGGACAATGAGCAGTTCTTC
.,TRBJ1-4,.,TRBV7-9,CASSLGQFNEKLFF,TGTGCCAGCAGCTTAGGGCAGTTTAATGAAAAACTGTTTTTT
.,TRBJ2-4,.,TRBV6-6,CAAAQEGIQYF,TGTGCAGCAGCCCAAGAAGGCATTCAGTACTTC
.,TRBJ1-2,.,TRBV11-2,CASSSTNYGYTF,TGTGCCAGCAGCTCGACTAACTATGGCTACACCTTC
TRBD1,TRBJ1-1,.,TRBV6-4,CASSERQGANTEAFF,TGTGCCAGCAGCGAGAGACAGGGGGCGAACACTGAAGCTTTCTTT
.,TRBJ1-5,.,TRBV29-1,CSVLYGSFGQPQHF,TGCAGCGTTTTGTACGGGTCGTTCGGGCAGCCCCAGCATTTT
.,TRBJ2-1,.,TRBV4-1,CASSQDLRGSDEQFF,TGCGCCAGCAGCCAAGATCTACGGGGGAGCGATGAGCAGTTCTTC
.,TRBJ1-6,.,TRBV3-1/TRBV3-2,CASSLRVGPVPLHF,TGTGCCAGCAGCCTAAGGGTAGGACCAGTGCCCCTCCACTTT
TRBD1,TRBJ1-1,.,TRBV3-1/TRBV3-2,CASSARDRSNTEAFF,TGTGCCAGCAGCGCAAGGGACAGGTCGAACACTGAAGCTTTCTTT
TRBD1,TRBJ1-1,.,TRBV13,CASSWDSLNTEAFF,TGTGCCAGCAGCTGGGACAGCTTGAACACTGAAGCTTTCTTT
TRBD1,TRBJ1-2,.,TRBV6-5,CASSYGTGGRGYTF,TGTGCCAGCAGTTACGGGACAGGGGGTCGAGGCTACACCTTC
TRBD1,TRBJ1-2,.,TRBV11-3,CASSLADRVGYTF,TGTGCCAGCAGCTTAGCCGACAGGGTTGGCTACACCTTC
.,TRBJ1-1,.,TRBV3-1/TRBV3-2,CASSHLLDSNTEAFF,TGTGCCAGCAGCCATCTCCTGGACAGCAACACTGAAGCTTTCTTT
TRBD1,TRBJ2-5,.,TRBV5-4,CASYEQGGGETQYF,TGTGCCAGCTACGAACAGGGGGGAGGAGAGACCCAGTACTTC
.,TRBJ1-3,.,TRBV30,CAWSRRSGNTIYF,TGTGCCTGGAGTAGGCGCTCTGGAAACACCATATATTTT
.,TRBJ1-3,.,TRBV5-1,CASSLEVTTSGNTIYF,TGCGCCAGCAGCTTGGAGGTGACAACCTCTGGAAACACCATATATTTT
.,TRBJ2-5,.,TRBV18,CASSPGGETQYF,TGTGCCAGCTCACCAGGGGGAGAGACCCAGTACTTC
.,TRBJ1-3,.,TRBV19,CATPGVSHYSSSGNTIYF,TGTGCCACCCCTGGGGTCAGCCACTACTCCTCCTCTGGAAACACCATATATTTT
.,TRBJ1-5,.,TRBV6-5,CASGGSPSNQPQHF,TGTGCCAGCGGGGGGAGCCCAAGCAATCAGCCCCAGCATTTT
.,TRBJ2-7,.,TRBV6-5,CASSSSYSTTYEQYF,TGTGCCAGCAGTTCCAGCTATTCCACTACCTACGAGCAGTACTTC
TRBD2,TRBJ2-1,.,TRBV11-2,CASTPRVGLAARSDNEQFF,TGTGCCAGCACCCCCCGTGTTGGACTAGCGGCCCGATCAGACAATGAGCAGTTCTTC
TRBD1,TRBJ1-4,.,TRBV18,CASSLGQGGEKLFF,TGTGCCAGCTCACTGGGACAGGGCGGTGAAAAACTGTTTTTT
.,TRBJ1-2,.,TRBV5-4,CASRPSGGLDYGYTF,TGTGCCAGCAGACCTTCAGGCGGGTTGGACTATGGCTACACCTTC
.,TRBJ2-1,many,TRBV11-1,CASSPSPSNEQFF,TGTGCCAGCAGCCCGTCTCCCTCCAATGAGCAGTTCTTC
.,TRBJ2-2,.,TRBV9,CASSARGYTGELFF,TGTGCCAGCAGCGCGCGGGGTTACACCGGGGAGCTGTTTTTT
.,TRBJ2-1,.,TRBV5-1,CASREAFQGGNEQFF,TGCGCCAGCAGAGAAGCGTTTCAGGGGGGCAATGAGCAGTTCTTC
.,TRBJ1-2,.,TRBV12-3/TRBV12-4,CASSSTGYGYTF,TGTGCCAGCAGTAGTACAGGCTATGGCTACACCTTC
.,TRBJ2-5,.,TRBV30,CAWIDGGSRETQYF,TGTGCCTGGATAGATGGGGGATCCAGAGAGACCCAGTACTTC
.,TRBJ1-2,.,TRBV18,CASSPQGGYGYTF,TGTGCCAGCTCACCACAGGGTGGCTATGGCTACACCTTC
.,TRBJ1-3,.,TRBV2,CASGSLISGNTIYF,TGTGCCAGCGGCAGCCTAATCTCTGGAAACACCATATATTTT